This T cell receptor beta chain was sequenced during a study of blood T cell repertoires in COVID-19. Study background: The study drew acute and convalescent COVID-19 samples from the United States, Italy and Spain. From T cells, B-cell-depleted T cells, or PBMCs came the material, which was cDNA or gDNA.

Original analysis: Nucleated cell number was recorded as an estimate derived from reference gene primer amplification. Profiled with immunoSEQ multiplex PCR; TCRdb holds only in-frame clones, not every one. That table furnishes V, J and clone size, whereas the DNA furnished D and trimming. The sample holds hundreds of thousands of clones, around 86% seen once. The germline V and J ends were trimmed by 4 bases and 5 bases, with 24 bases remaining between them. This CDR3 has 17 amino acids. Germline V CDR1 and CDR2: LGHDT, YNNKEL (reference sequence). Sequenced material: peripheral blood. This rearrangement joins TRBV3-1 (or the pseudogene TRBV3-2) to TRBJ2-7, with a tentative D call TRBD1 (7 bases). This receptor was obtained from a man in his fifties with acute or convalescent COVID-19. CDR3 DNA sequence: TGTGCCAGCAGCCGTCGCTTCCGACAGGGAGGAGGCGACGAGCAGTACTTC. Translating it yields CASSRRFRQGGGDEQYF.